This T cell receptor beta chain was found in a study of cytomegalovirus exposure and HLA in healthy donors. Primers: 60 Vbeta forward and 13 Jbeta reverse. Method: immunoSEQ multiplex PCR; TCRdb's copy keeps in-frame clones and lacks some. The sample has about 82,000 clones; 70% to 85% are singletons. Germline loops: CDR1 SQVTM, CDR2 ANQGSEA. This CDR3 comprises 11 residues. V was cut by 4 bases and J by 3 bases, with 6 bases left in between. Healthy individuals who donated bone marrow served as the donors. The specimen sequenced was PBMCs. The chain combines TRBV29-1 with TRBJ1-2; a possible D gene is TRBD1 (5 bases). The receptor's source is a human donor in good health. CDR3 protein: CSVGGDYGYTF. The CDR3 coding sequence is TGCAGCGTTGGGGGGGACTATGGCTACACCTTC.